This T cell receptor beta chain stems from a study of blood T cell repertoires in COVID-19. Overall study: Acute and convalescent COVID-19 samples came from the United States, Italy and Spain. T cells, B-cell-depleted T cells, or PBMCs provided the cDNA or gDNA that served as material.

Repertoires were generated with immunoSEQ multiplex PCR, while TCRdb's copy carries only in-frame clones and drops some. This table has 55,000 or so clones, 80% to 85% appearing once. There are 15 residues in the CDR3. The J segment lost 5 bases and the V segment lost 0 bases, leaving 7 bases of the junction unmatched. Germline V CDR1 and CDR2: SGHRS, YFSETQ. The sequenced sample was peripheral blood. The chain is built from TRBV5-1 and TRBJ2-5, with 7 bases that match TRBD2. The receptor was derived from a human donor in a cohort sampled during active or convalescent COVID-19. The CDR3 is CASSLESGVGETQYF. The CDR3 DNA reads TGCGCCAGCAGCTTGGAAAGCGGGGTAGGGGAGACCCAGTACTTC.